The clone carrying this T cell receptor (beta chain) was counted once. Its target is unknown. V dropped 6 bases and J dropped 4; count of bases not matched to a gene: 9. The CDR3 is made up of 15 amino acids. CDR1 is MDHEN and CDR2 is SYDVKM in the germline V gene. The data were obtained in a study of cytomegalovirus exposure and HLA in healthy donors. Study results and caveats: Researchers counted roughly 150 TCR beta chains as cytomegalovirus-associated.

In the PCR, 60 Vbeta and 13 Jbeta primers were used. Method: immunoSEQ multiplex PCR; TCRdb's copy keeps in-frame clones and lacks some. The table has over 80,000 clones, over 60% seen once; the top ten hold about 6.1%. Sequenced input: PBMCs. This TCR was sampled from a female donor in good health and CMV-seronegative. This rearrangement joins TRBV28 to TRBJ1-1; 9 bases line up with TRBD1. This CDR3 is CASSGQGSVGTEAFF. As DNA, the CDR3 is TGTGCCAGCAGCGGACAGGGGAGTGTGGGCACTGAAGCTTTCTTT.